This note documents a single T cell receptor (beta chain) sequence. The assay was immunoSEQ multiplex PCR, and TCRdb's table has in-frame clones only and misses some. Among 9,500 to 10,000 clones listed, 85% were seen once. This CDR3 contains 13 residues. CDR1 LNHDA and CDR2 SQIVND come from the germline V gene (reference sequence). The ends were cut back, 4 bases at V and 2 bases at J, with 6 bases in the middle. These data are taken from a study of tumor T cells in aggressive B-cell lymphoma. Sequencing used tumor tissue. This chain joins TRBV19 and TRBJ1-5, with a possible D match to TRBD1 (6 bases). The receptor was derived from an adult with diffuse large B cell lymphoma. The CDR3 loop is CASSNRGNQPQHF. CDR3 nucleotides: TGTGCCAGTAGTAACAGGGGCAATCAGCCCCAGCATTTT.